Each of the 26 T cell receptor beta chains below was sequenced from the same sample in a study of shared clonotypes between healthy human individuals. Repertoires were generated with immunoSEQ multiplex PCR, while TCRdb's copy carries only in-frame clones and drops some. This table has 450,000 to 600,000 clones, 65% to 80% appearing once. Input material: PBMCs. The receptor source for this set is a woman in her 40s in good health. Some clones in this sample may be carry-over from other donors' samples.

The chain is built from TRBV7-9 and TRBJ1-6; maybe TRBD1 (6 bases). The CDR3 is 14 amino acids. Trimming pared 2 bases from V and 7 bases from J, leaving 9 bases between. Germline CDR1 and CDR2: SEHNR and FQNEAQ (reference sequence). CDR3: CASSLIQGNSPLHF. The CDR3 bases are TGTGCCAGCAGCTTAATACAGGGAAATTCACCCCTCCACTTT.

This clone was observed a few times. CDR3 sequence (DNA): TGTGCCAGCAGTGTTTCTCAGGGAGATCACGGGGAGCTGTTTTTT. It specifies CASSVSQGDHGELFF. This chain joins TRBV6-4 and TRBJ2-2, with D possibly being TRBD1 or TRBD2 (5 bases each). The CDR3 covers 15 residues. Trimming left V 4 bases short and J 7 bases short, with 16 bases between. Germline V lookup: CDR1 MRHNA, CDR2 SNTAGT.

This clone has only a few counts. The rearrangement uses TRBV14 and TRBJ2-2; D unresolved. The CDR3 totals 15 residues. The germline V gene encodes CDR1 SGHDN and CDR2 FVKESK. Trimming took off 1 base at V and 5 bases at J, with 11 bases between the two ends. CDR3 nucleotide sequence: TGTGCCAGCAGCCAAGCACGGGCAGAGACCGGGGAGCTGTTTTTT. Protein product: CASSQARAETGELFF.

The V call is TRBV28, the J call TRBJ1-2; 7 bases line up with TRBD1. This CDR3 is built from 15 residues. Trimming cost V 6 bases and J 4 bases; bases outside gene matches: 11. CDR1 and CDR2 (germline): MDHEN, SYDVKM. CDR3 in amino acids: CASSNSMTGFYGYTF. CDR3 nucleotides: TGTGCCAGCAGCAACAGCATGACAGGGTTCTATGGCTACACCTTC.

The chain combines TRBV6-5 with TRBJ2-5; the D is unclear. CDR1 is MNHEY, CDR2 SVGAGI, per germline. Trimming took off 8 bases at V and 5 bases at J, with 12 bases between the two ends. This CDR3 contains 12 residues. CDR3 region: CASVSSGETQYF. CDR3 DNA: TGTGCCAGCGTTTCATCGGGCGAGACCCAGTACTTC.

The chain couples TRBV27 to TRBJ2-3; 12 positions match TRBD1. V dropped 3 bases and J dropped 1; count of bases not matched to a gene: 8. CDR1 is MNHEY, CDR2 SMNVEV, per germline (reference sequence). This CDR3 has 18 residues. CDR3 coding DNA: TGTGCCAGCAGTTTTGTAGGGACAGGGGGCGCGGGCACAGATACGCAGTATTTT. It translates to CASSFVGTGGAGTDTQYF.

This chain links TRBV30 with TRBJ2-2; maybe TRBD1 (5 bases). The V end lost 0 bases, the J end lost 2 bases, and 10 bases lay between the germline ends. CDR1 GTSNPN and CDR2 SVGIG come from the germline V gene (reference sequence). The CDR3 spans 15 residues. CDR3 in amino acids: CAWSVQDRNTGELFF. The CDR3 DNA sequence: TGTGCCTGGAGTGTACAGGACCGCAACACCGGGGAGCTGTTTTTT.

The sample holds a few counts of this clone. This CDR3 is CAWSSGLYNEQFF. DNA of the CDR3: TGTGCCTGGAGCTCGGGACTTTACAATGAGCAGTTCTTC. V is TRBV30 and J is TRBJ2-1; tentatively, D is TRBD2 (6 bases). The V gene lost 3 bases and the J gene lost 4 bases, with 10 bases spanning the gap. Germline V gene data show CDR1 as GTSNPN and CDR2 as SVGIG (reference sequence). CDR3 size: 13 residues.

The chain combines TRBV21-1 with TRBJ2-7. TRBV21-1 is given as a pseudogene. This CDR3 contains 11 residues. The CDR3 here is CASSKGCEQYF. For the CDR3, the DNA is TGTGCCAGCAGCAAGGGATGCGAGCAGTACTTC.

CDR3 amino acids: CASSLLAGDTQYF. The DNA for the CDR3 is TGTGCCAGCAGCTTACTAGCGGGAGATACGCAGTATTTT. This sequence joins TRBV11-3 and TRBJ2-3, with 8 bases aligning to TRBD2. This CDR3 spans 13 amino acids. CDR1 and CDR2 (germline): SGHNT, YENEEA. V shed 2 bases, J shed 5 bases, and the junction held 0 bases outside the gene matches.

V and J are TRBV27 and TRBJ2-4; the D is unclear. The germline V and J ends were trimmed by 8 bases and 1 base, with 15 bases remaining between them. CDR1 MNHEY and CDR2 SMNVEV come from the germline V gene (reference sequence). The CDR3 has 15 amino acids. CDR3 nucleotide sequence: TGTGCCAGCTCAAAGGTAGATGGCGCCAAAAACATTCAGTACTTC. Translating gives CASSKVDGAKNIQYF.

V is TRBV29-1 and J is TRBJ1-2, with 12 bases aligning to TRBD1. J was trimmed by 6 bases and V by 4 bases; bases with no gene match: 9. Germline assignment: CDR1 SQVTM and CDR2 ANQGSEA. The CDR3 spans 15 residues. The CDR3 reads CSVGTGTGGFHGYTF. The CDR3 DNA follows: TGCAGCGTTGGAACCGGGACAGGGGGCTTCCATGGCTACACCTTC.

The chain combines TRBV5-1 with TRBJ2-2; TRBD2 matches at 8 bases. Germline V lookup: CDR1 SGHRS, CDR2 YFSETQ. Losses at the gene ends were 5 bases for V and 4 bases for J; bases not matched to a gene: 4. The CDR3 runs to 14 residues. The CDR3 DNA follows: TGCGCCAGCAGGTTAAGCGGGAGCACCGGGGAGCTGTTTTTT. Residues: CASRLSGSTGELFF.

This rearrangement joins TRBV4-2 to TRBJ2-7; tentative D call: TRBD1 (6 bases). The CDR3 sequence is 16 residues long. The V end lost 0 bases, the J end lost 0 bases, and 12 bases lay between the germline ends. The V gene's germline CDR1 is LGHNA and CDR2 YNFKEQ. The CDR3 loop reads CASSQEVEDSSYEQYF. DNA for the CDR3: TGTGCCAGCAGCCAAGAAGTCGAGGACAGCTCCTACGAGCAGTACTTC.

This clone was seen just once. The V and J genes are TRBV19 and TRBJ2-7; 12 nucleotides align to TRBD2. CDR3 length: 16 amino acids. V shed 0 bases and J 2 bases; nucleotides not matched to a gene: 2. The germline V gene encodes CDR1 LNHDA and CDR2 SQIVND (reference sequence). The chain's CDR3 is CASSIDRTSGAYEQYF. The CDR3 DNA reads as TGTGCCAGTAGTATAGATCGGACTAGCGGGGCCTACGAGCAGTACTTC. The full variable domain, with the rest looked up from reference TRBV19 and TRBJ2-7, is DGGITQSPKYLFRKEGQNVTLSCEQNLNHDAMYWYRQDPGQGLRLIYYSQIVNDFQKGDIAEGYSVSREKKESFPLTVTSAQKNPTAFYLCASSIDRTSGAYEQYFGPGTRLTVT.

The chain employs TRBV4-3 and TRBJ1-2; D is undetermined. CDR3 length equals 13 residues. Trimming cost V 0 bases and J 5 bases, with 7 bases left between them. Per the germline V gene, CDR1 is LGHNA and CDR2 is YSLEER. The CDR3 nucleotides read TGCGCCAGCAGCCAAGATCGTGGGTATGGCTACACCTTC. Protein sequence: CASSQDRGYGYTF.

This chain connects TRBV21-1 to TRBJ1-5. TRBV21-1 is labeled a pseudogene. This CDR3 contains 15 residues. CDR3 residues: CARVRCTTKFKSQHF. The CDR3 DNA is TGTGCCAGGGTCCGGTGCACAACGAAATTCAAGTCCCAGCATTTT.

V gene TRBV28 combines with J gene TRBJ2-1, with 8 bases aligning to TRBD2. Germline loops: CDR1 MDHEN, CDR2 SYDVKM. The CDR3 consists of 15 residues. V was clipped by 4 bases and J by 9 bases; unmatched bases: 11. The CDR3 loop is CASSSTSGSGTEQFF. Written as DNA, the CDR3 is TGTGCCAGCAGTTCTACTAGCGGATCCGGCACTGAGCAGTTCTTC.

This sequence joins TRBV28 and TRBJ2-7; no firm D call. V lost 5 bases and J lost 0, with 14 bases in between. Per germline, CDR1 MDHEN and CDR2 SYDVKM. The CDR3 is made up of 15 amino acids. Here the CDR3 reads CASSTPASGSYEQYF. DNA of the CDR3: TGTGCCAGCAGTACCCCAGCGTCCGGCTCCTACGAGCAGTACTTC.

This clone has just one count. This chain connects TRBV19 to TRBJ2-2, with D perhaps assigned TRBD1 or TRBD2 (5 bases each). Trimming pared 4 bases from V and 5 bases from J, leaving 17 bases between. The CDR3 is 16 amino acids. In germline, CDR1 is LNHDA, CDR2 SQIVND (reference sequence). The DNA of the CDR3 is TGTGCCAGTAGTAGGGGGACCTCACCAAGGACCGGGGAGCTGTTTTTT. Its protein product is CASSRGTSPRTGELFF.

V gene TRBV6-1 combines with J gene TRBJ1-2; D possibly corresponds to TRBD1 (6 bases). The CDR3 sequence is 16 residues long. Trimming stripped 2 bases from V and 4 bases from J, with 17 bases between. Germline CDR1 MNHNS, CDR2 SASEGT. Here the CDR3 reads CASSESAGGLGYGYTF. The CDR3 region has the DNA TGTGCCAGCAGTGAATCGGCGGGGGGCTTAGGCTATGGCTACACCTTC.

This clone has only a few counts. This rearrangement joins TRBV6-4 to TRBJ2-2; 10 bases map to TRBD1. Unmatched junction bases numbered 3, after V lost 0 bases and J lost 2 bases. The germline gives CDR1 MRHNA, CDR2 SNTAGT. CDR3 length equals 17 residues. The CDR3 region has the DNA TGTGCCAGCAGTGACTCTTGGACAGGGGGTAACACCGGGGAGCTGTTTTTT. Its translation: CASSDSWTGGNTGELFF.

This chain connects TRBV18 to TRBJ1-1; TRBD1 agrees at 9 bases. V was clipped by 8 bases and J by 4 bases; unmatched bases: 8. In germline, CDR1 is KGHSH, CDR2 LQKENI. CDR3 length equals 14 residues. CDR3 protein: CASLGLTGGTEAFF. Written as DNA, the CDR3 is TGTGCCAGCCTTGGCCTGACAGGGGGCACTGAAGCTTTCTTT.

This sequence joins TRBV5-1 and TRBJ2-1; 12 nucleotides align to TRBD2. With V trimmed by 0 bases and J by 7 bases, 5 bases remained unmatched. The CDR3 extends over 16 amino acids. In germline, CDR1 is SGHRS, CDR2 YFSETQ. The CDR3 reads CASSLGTSGENNEQFF. The CDR3 DNA sequence: TGCGCCAGCAGCTTGGGGACTAGCGGGGAAAATAATGAGCAGTTCTTC. Full variable domain (missing parts from reference TRBV5-1 and TRBJ2-1): KAGVTQTPRYLIKTRGQQVTLSCSPISGHRSVSWYQQTPGQGLQFLFEYFSETQRNKGNFPGRFSGRQFSNSRSEMNVSTLELGDSALYLCASSLGTSGENNEQFFGPGTRLTVL.

This sequence joins TRBV5-6 and TRBJ1-3; possibly TRBD1 for D (6 bases). Between the trimmed V and J ends, which lost 5 bases and 1 base, there was a span of 19 bases. The germline V gene encodes CDR1 SGHDT and CDR2 YYEEEE. The CDR3 contains 17 residues. Here the CDR3 DNA reads TGTGCCAGCAGGAGAGCCGGGGGGCTTTTATCTGGAAACACCATATATTTT. Encoded protein: CASRRAGGLLSGNTIYF. The entire variable domain, with the rest obtained from reference TRBV5-6 and TRBJ1-3, is as follows: DAGVTQSPTHLIKTRGQQVTLRCSPKSGHDTVSWYQQALGQGPQFIFQYYEEEERQRGNFPDRFSGHQFPNYSSELNVNALLLGDSALYLCASRRAGGLLSGNTIYFGEGSWLTVV.

The chain combines TRBV4-2 with TRBJ2-3, with D perhaps assigned TRBD1 or TRBD2 (5 bases each). Germline V gene lookup returns CDR1 LGHNA and CDR2 YNFKEQ. Trimming took 3 bases from V and 0 from J, leaving 19 bases between them. This CDR3 has 18 residues. CDR3 amino acids: CASSQEGTRFLSTDTQYF. CDR3 sequence (DNA): TGTGCCAGCAGCCAGGAAGGGACGCGGTTCCTGAGCACAGATACGCAGTATTTT.